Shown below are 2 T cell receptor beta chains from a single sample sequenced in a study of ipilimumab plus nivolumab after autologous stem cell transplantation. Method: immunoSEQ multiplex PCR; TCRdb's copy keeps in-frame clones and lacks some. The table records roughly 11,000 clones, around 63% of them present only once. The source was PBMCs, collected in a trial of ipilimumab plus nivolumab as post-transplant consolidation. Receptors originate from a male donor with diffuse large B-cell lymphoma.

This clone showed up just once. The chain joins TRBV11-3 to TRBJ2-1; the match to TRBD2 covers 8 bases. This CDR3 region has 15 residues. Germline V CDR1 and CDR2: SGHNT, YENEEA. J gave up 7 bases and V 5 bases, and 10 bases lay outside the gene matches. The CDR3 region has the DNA TGTGCCAGCAGCCTCGAGCTCGGGGGGGCTAATGAGCAGTTCTTC. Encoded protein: CASSLELGGANEQFF. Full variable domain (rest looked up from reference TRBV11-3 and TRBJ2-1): EAGVVQSPRYKIIEKKQPVAFWCNPISGHNTLYWYLQNLGQGPELLIRYENEEAVDDSQLPKDRFSAERLKGVDSTLKIQPAELGDSAVYLCASSLELGGANEQFFGPGTRLTVL.

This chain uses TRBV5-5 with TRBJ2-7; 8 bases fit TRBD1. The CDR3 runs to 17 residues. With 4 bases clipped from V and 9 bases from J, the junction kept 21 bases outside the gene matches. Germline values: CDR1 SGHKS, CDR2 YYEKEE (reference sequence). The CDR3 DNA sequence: TGTGCCAGCAGCCCCCCTCGACAGGGGTCCCCGTCCTTAGGGCAGTACTTC. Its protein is CASSPPRQGSPSLGQYF. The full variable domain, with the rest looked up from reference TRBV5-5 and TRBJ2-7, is DAGVTQSPTHLIKTRGQQVTLRCSPISGHKSVSWYQQVLGQGPQFIFQYYEKEERGRGNFPDRFSARQFPNYSSELNVNALLLGDSALYLCASSPPRQGSPSLGQYFGPGTRLTVT.